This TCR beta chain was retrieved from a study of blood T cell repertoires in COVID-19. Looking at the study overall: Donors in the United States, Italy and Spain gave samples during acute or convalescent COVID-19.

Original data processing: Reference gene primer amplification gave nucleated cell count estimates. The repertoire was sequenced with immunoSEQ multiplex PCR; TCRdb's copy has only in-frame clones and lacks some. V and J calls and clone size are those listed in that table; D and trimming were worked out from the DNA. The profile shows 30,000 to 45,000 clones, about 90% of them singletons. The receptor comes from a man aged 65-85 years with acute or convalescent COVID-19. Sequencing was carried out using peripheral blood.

For the CDR3, the DNA is TGTGCCAGCAGCCTGACTAGCGTCTCTCTTCCTAGCACAGATACGCAGTATTTT. Translation: CASSLTSVSLPSTDTQYF. J is TRBJ2-3 and V is TRBV14; 8 bases match TRBD2. Germline V gives CDR1 SGHDN, CDR2 FVKESK. This CDR3 has 18 residues. V trimming: 4 bases; J trimming: 0 bases; junction bases outside the gene matches: 12.